This T cell receptor (beta chain) was sequenced during a study of response to subunit inactivated influenza vaccine (dated by TCRdb to between 2018 and 2020). About the investigation overall: Deep quantitative T cell receptor repertoire profiling was used in the study to track responses to a trivalent subunit inactivated influenza vaccine. Paper-wide results and their limitations: According to the authors, only a limited number of new T cells may be recruited by each seasonal influenza vaccination.

Reading from cysteine to phenylalanine, the CDR3 counts 14 amino acids. Of the read, only the CDR3 DNA is kept; its 42 bases are in frame from base 1. Library preparation was by RT-PCR. Sequencing used an Illumina HiSeq 2500. TCRdb ran its own pipeline on the public reads, namely fastp trimming at Q25 and MiXCR clone calling, and kept in-frame beta chains. CDR3 protein duplicates are merged, each entry listing the most common genes and DNA. This sample has 600,000 to 850,000 distinct CDR3 sequences in its table, and roughly 15% of those were observed once. The ten largest clones take up about 7.6% of the sample. With respect to this clonotype: Its cognate antigen has yet to be identified. Per-nucleotide qualities are absent, and no much larger clonotype sits a single base away.

The sequence links TRBV21-1 to TRBJ2-5; the DNA was not compared with TRBD2, the D call given in the table. TRBV21-1 is tagged as a pseudogene. The sequencing used PBMCs from blood, collected 14 days before vaccination. The receptor comes from a man aged 50-59 years who received an inactivated influenza vaccine. Donor details come from another sample of the same person, matched by shared clones. The DNA reads TGTGCCAGCAGCAAAGGGGAGGGTAGAGAGACCCAGTACTTC. This codes for CASSKGEGRETQYF.